This TCR beta chain was found in a study of blood T cells in healthy people across ages. V lost 7 bases, J lost 1 base, and 15 bases lay in between. The CDR3 runs to 15 residues. Germline V gives CDR1 MDHEN, CDR2 SYDVKM. This clonotype was counted between two and nine times. They isolated at least 6 million PBMCs from each sample. The second PCR ran about 6 to 11 cycles with a sample-barcoded 5' primer and J-beta primers. TCRdb reprocessed the 5' RACE reads with MiXCR, giving one entry per CDR3 protein. The sample includes 1.5 million to 2 million distinct CDR3 sequences, about 39% of them seen just once.

The sample was blood. The chain has TRBV28 and TRBJ2-3, with D tentatively TRBD1 or TRBD2 (5 bases each). The clonotype was recovered from a human donor in good health. This CDR3 reads CASNNGDPGTDTQYF. Written as DNA, the CDR3 is TGTGCCAGCAACAACGGGGACCCCGGCACAGATACGCAGTATTTT.